The 5 T cell receptor beta chains given below trace back to one sample, sequenced in a study of regulatory T cells in long-lasting Graves disease. To make TCR beta libraries, researchers used iRepertoire HTBI primers and Arm-PCR of CDR3 regions. From the multiplex PCR reads, TCRdb called clonotypes with MiXCR, one entry per CDR3 protein. The sample has 350,000 to 500,000 distinct CDR3 sequences; 16% are singletons. Time point here: newly diagnosed GD, antithyroid drugs for less than 3 months. Generation of the TCR library employed RNA extracted from PBMCs. These records were also assigned to another study, of T cells in Graves' hyperthyroidism and ophthalmopathy.

This specimen was peripheral blood mononuclear cells (PBMCs), taken at new diagnosis, from a patient treated with antithyroid drugs. Every receptor here comes from a young woman with Graves disease.

This clonotype was found many times. The rearrangement joins TRBV28 to TRBJ2-7; D could derive from TRBD1 or TRBD2 (5 bases each). This CDR3 is built from 14 residues. V was trimmed by 3 bases and J by 8 bases, leaving 17 bases between them. Germline V gene sequence: CDR1 MDHEN, CDR2 SYDVKM. The CDR3 loop reads CASSFSGAYLKQYF. DNA of the CDR3: TGTGCCAGCAGTTTCTCCGGGGCTTACCTCAAGCAGTACTTC.

In this sample, this clonotype turned up many times. The chain employs TRBV30 and TRBJ1-2; 7 positions match TRBD1. Trimming cost V 5 bases and J 8 bases; bases outside gene matches: 8. CDR1 is GTSNPN and CDR2 is SVGIG in the germline V gene (reference sequence). This CDR3 spans 12 amino acids. The CDR3 DNA reads as TGTGCCTGGCTAGAAACAGGGGACGGCTACACCTTC. Protein sequence: CAWLETGDGYTF.

This clonotype was seen at least ten times. The rearrangement uses TRBV11-2 and TRBJ2-3; D is uncertain. Germline lookup yields CDR1 SGHAT and CDR2 FQNNGV. Trimming left V 5 bases short and J 2 bases short, with 14 bases between. This CDR3 spans 15 amino acids. The CDR3 spells CASSRRVGPTDTQYF. The CDR3 DNA follows: TGTGCCAGCAGCCGCCGGGTGGGCCCCACAGATACGCAGTATTTT.

There are many counts of this clonotype. The chain uses TRBV27 and TRBJ2-1; TRBD2 might be the D (6 bases). V was shortened by 2 bases and J by 4 bases, with 24 bases between the two germline ends. The CDR3 covers 19 residues. CDR1 is MNHEY and CDR2 is SMNVEV in the germline V gene (reference sequence). CDR3 residues: CASSLAAPLPRLEYNEQFF. The CDR3 region has the DNA TGTGCCAGCAGTTTAGCCGCCCCCCTCCCCAGACTAGAATACAATGAGCAGTTCTTC.

The table lists this clonotype with many counts. The chain recombines TRBV5-1 with TRBJ2-1; 13 bases line up with TRBD2. J lost 9 bases, V lost 5 bases, and 5 bases had no gene match. This CDR3 spans 14 amino acids. CDR1 SGHRS and CDR2 YFSETQ come from the germline V gene. CDR3 in amino acids: CASRRTSGSFEQFF. The CDR3 DNA sequence: TGCGCCAGCAGGAGGACTAGCGGGAGTTTTGAGCAGTTCTTC.